A single T cell receptor beta chain is shown here with its context. Its matching antigen is unknown. CDR3 length: 17 residues. The J segment lost 0 bases and the V segment lost 3 bases, leaving 6 bases of the junction unmatched. Germline CDR1 reads LGHDT; CDR2 reads YNNKEL (reference sequence). Libraries were prepared by immunoSEQ multiplex PCR; TCRdb keeps only in-frame clonotypes and omits some of them. The sample records 150,000 to 200,000 clones, over 75% being singletons. These data originate in a study of T cell responses to AZD1222 COVID-19 vaccine. Study-wide findings and caveats: Donors, mostly white British, included more females; clonal diversity was possibly underestimated.

V gene TRBV3-1 (or the pseudogene TRBV3-2) combines with J gene TRBJ2-2; 8 bases fit TRBD1. The sequence was obtained from an adult in good health. The source material was peripheral blood, sampled on day 0 of AZD1222 vaccination. CDR3 nucleotide sequence: TGTGCCAGCAGCCAGGTATACAGGGGGTCGAACACCGGGGAGCTGTTTTTT. As protein: CASSQVYRGSNTGELFF.